This TCR beta chain was captured in a study of shared clonotypes between healthy human individuals. V was pared by 4 bases and J by 3 bases, with 8 bases of the junction left unmatched. The CDR3 loop spans 16 amino acids. In germline, CDR1 is SGHDT, CDR2 YYEEEE. TCRdb keeps only in-frame clones here, not all; method: immunoSEQ multiplex PCR. The data show over a million clones, roughly 96% seen once. The rearrangement links TRBV5-6 to TRBJ2-1; 9 nucleotides agree with TRBD2. Specimen: naive CD4+ T cells sorted from blood. As for subset: CD45RA+ positively selected. The TCR was taken from a man under 40 in good health. This chain's CDR3 is CASSRTSGRLYNEQFF. The CDR3 DNA reads as TGTGCCAGCAGCCGAACAAGCGGGAGGCTCTACAATGAGCAGTTCTTC.